This T cell receptor (beta chain) emerged from a study of Ad26.COV2.S vaccination and SARS-CoV-2 variants. About the study: Once or twice, 56 days apart, Ad26.COV2.S was delivered intramuscularly. Study-level findings and limits: The analyses of TCR breadth and depth may have understated the size of total T cell responses.

For this clone: What it binds is not known.

Using immunoSEQ multiplex PCR, the repertoire was profiled, and TCRdb retains in-frame clones only, with some absent. Of a few hundred thousand clones listed, over 75% are singletons. Treatment: around 19 received Ad26.COV2.S at low or high dose, single or two shots; about 5 received placebo; per-sample allocation not given. Each sample was drawn 63 days after the first injection (of vaccine or placebo). The sample came from a Boston adult aged 18-55 years. Expressing Wuhan-strain SARS-CoV-2 spike, an Ad26 vector served as the vaccine. This CDR3 is built from 14 residues. The germline gives CDR1 LNHNV, CDR2 YYDKDF (reference sequence). Deletions cut 0 bases from V and 6 bases from J, with 11 bases between.

This sample comprised peripheral blood, obtained in a trial of Ad26.COV2.S vaccine versus placebo. The TCR comes from a person between 18 and 65 years old who received the Ad26.COV2.S COVID-19 vaccine or a placebo. V usage is TRBV15 and J usage is TRBJ1-2; D ambiguous. CDR3 protein: CATSRDRDRHGYTF. The CDR3 bases are TGTGCCACCAGCAGAGACCGGGATAGGCATGGCTACACCTTC.